This TCR beta chain was identified during a study of blood T cell repertoires in COVID-19. Study-wide background: The United States, Italy and Spain supplied acute and convalescent COVID-19 samples. PBMCs, B-cell-depleted T cells, or T cells were the source of the cDNA or gDNA that made up the material.

In the original workflow: Nucleated cell number was recorded as an estimate derived from reference gene primer amplification. Some clones are missing from TCRdb's copy, which holds only in-frame ones; the method was immunoSEQ multiplex PCR. That table furnishes V, J and clone size, whereas the DNA furnished D and trimming. This sample has 150,000 to 200,000 clones, with under 85% found just once. This clone occurred a few times. This CDR3 region has 15 residues. Per germline, CDR1 SEHNR and CDR2 FQNEAQ (reference sequence). V shed 4 bases and J shed 1 base, with 10 bases lying between them. The chain has TRBV7-9 and TRBJ1-4; no definite D call. The sequenced sample was peripheral blood. The clonotype comes from a man in his fifties or sixties with active or convalescent COVID-19. CDR3 coding DNA: TGTGCCAGCAGCTCCTTTGGCATAACTAATGAAAAACTGTTTTTT. The encoded protein is CASSSFGITNEKLFF.